The clone carrying this T cell receptor (beta chain) was found many times. Its antigen is not identified. Looked up from germline, CDR1 is SGHVS and CDR2 is FNYEAQ. The CDR3 is 13 residues long. The germline V and J ends were trimmed by 4 bases and 3 bases, with 10 bases remaining between them. The data were taken from a study of T-cell reconstitution after alpha-beta-depleted transplantation in children. Study-wide points: For some patients, TCRbeta diversity was high at day 60 because of recipient T cells and thymic progenitors that survived. Reportedly, only several hundred clones from non-depleted graft cells drove alpha-beta T-cell counts at about two months. Diversity and T-cell counts at one year after transplant derived mostly from new T cells.

Preparing the TCRbeta library involved the use of unique molecular identifiers. TCRdb re-called the PCR reads through MiXCR, storing one row per CDR3 protein. The sample has about 280,000 distinct CDR3 sequences; under 14% are singletons. The sequence derives from a male patient aged 2 to 10 who had a stem cell transplant for chronic granulomatous disease, so the T cells may come from the graft donor. This specimen consisted of peripheral blood, obtained 180 days after TCRalphabeta/CD19-depleted stem cell transplant. The chain carries TRBV7-6 and TRBJ2-7; D not resolved. Here the CDR3 reads CASSSGGIYEQYF. In nucleotides, the CDR3 is TGTGCCAGCAGCTCCGGCGGAATCTACGAGCAGTACTTC.